The 30 T cell receptor beta chains below were found in one sample sequenced in a study of shared clonotypes between healthy human individuals. Sequenced by immunoSEQ multiplex PCR; TCRdb stores in-frame clones only, minus some. The data contain about 1 million clones, about 84% of them seen just once; the ten biggest clones take up approximately 0.52%. The sample taken for sequencing was memory CD4+ T cells from PBMCs. The subset here: CD45RA-negative fraction. These receptors all stem from a man aged 18 to 30 in good health. Some clones in this sample may be carry-over from other donors' samples.

As DNA, the CDR3 is TGCGCCAGCAGCTTGAGACTAGCGGGCCCATCCTACGAGCAGTACTTC. Translation gives CASSLRLAGPSYEQYF. The rearrangement joins TRBV5-1 to TRBJ2-7; 10 positions agree with TRBD2. CDR1 SGHRS and CDR2 YFSETQ come from the germline V gene. J lost 1 base, V lost 1 base, and 5 bases had no gene match. CDR3 length: 16 residues.

Details on this clone: A read error may account for a junction end that differs from germline. The CDR3 sequence is CASSIDAGTGYPETFF. The CDR3 DNA follows: TGTGCCAGTAGTATAGACGCCGGGACAGGGTACCCTGAAACTTTCTTT. The chain combines TRBV19 with TRBJ1-1; 9 nucleotides agree with TRBD1. The CDR3 is 16 amino acids. Germline loops: CDR1 LNHDA, CDR2 SQIVND (reference sequence). Combining the CDR3 with reference TRBV19 and TRBJ1-1 gives the whole variable domain DGGITQSPKYLFRKEGQNVTLSCEQNLNHDAMYWYRQDPGQGLRLIYYSQIVNDFQKGDIAEGYSVSREKKESFPLTVTSAQKNPTAFYLCASSIDAGTGYPETFFGQGTRLTVV.

The V gene is TRBV7-8, the J gene TRBJ1-2; D might be TRBD1 (6 bases). V gave up 5 bases and J gave up 8 bases, with 12 bases separating them. The germline V gene has CDR1 SGHVS and CDR2 FQNEAQ. The CDR3 consists of 12 residues. The chain's CDR3 is CASSPGGQGYTF. In DNA, the CDR3 is TGTGCCAGCAGCCCTGGGGGGCAGGGCTACACCTTC. Filled out from reference TRBV7-8 and TRBJ1-2, the complete variable domain reads GAGVSQSPRYKVAKRGQDVALRCDPISGHVSLFWYQQALGQGPEFLTYFQNEAQLDKSGLPSDRFFAERPEGSVSTLKIQRTQQEDSAVYLCASSPGGQGYTFGSGTRLTVV.

This clone was observed a single time. The V gene is TRBV4-1, the J gene TRBJ2-3; possibly TRBD1 for D (5 bases). The V gene's germline CDR1 is MGHRA and CDR2 YSYEKL. V shed 4 bases and J shed 2 bases, with 25 bases lying between them. The CDR3 contains 19 residues. The CDR3 DNA is TGCGCCAGCAGCCCCCCCTGGCGGAATGCGCAGGGAATCACAGATACGCAGTATTTT. Translating gives CASSPPWRNAQGITDTQYF.

This clone was found a few times. CDR3 region: CASSVESWNQPQHF. For the CDR3, the DNA is TGTGCCAGCAGTGTAGAGTCCTGGAATCAGCCCCAGCATTTT. This chain links TRBV2 with TRBJ1-5; unclear D gene. The CDR3 is 14 residues long. Germline CDR1 reads SNHLY; CDR2 reads FYNNEI. V lost 4 bases to trimming and J lost 4 bases, with 11 bases between them.

This chain connects TRBV28 to TRBJ2-5, with D possibly matching TRBD1 (6 bases). The CDR3 runs 14 residues. Deletions cut 6 bases from V and 7 bases from J, with 18 bases between. Per the germline V gene, CDR1 is MDHEN and CDR2 is SYDVKM. As DNA, the CDR3 is TGTGCCAGCAGGGCCTACAGGGTACCTGGGACCCAGTACTTC. This codes for CASRAYRVPGTQYF.

This rearrangement joins TRBV5-1 to TRBJ1-1; no firm D call. The CDR3 contains 17 residues. Germline V gene sequence: CDR1 SGHRS, CDR2 YFSETQ. Trimming took off 4 bases at V and 1 base at J, with 20 bases between the two ends. The CDR3 sequence is CASSLLAGGLKNTEAFF. The CDR3 bases are TGCGCCAGCAGCCTGTTGGCTGGAGGGTTGAAGAACACTGAAGCTTTCTTT.

The genes are TRBV19 and TRBJ2-1; D is possibly TRBD1 (6 bases). Germline V lookup: CDR1 LNHDA, CDR2 SQIVND (reference sequence). The germline V and J ends were trimmed by 6 bases and 9 bases, with 6 bases remaining between them. This CDR3 comprises 10 residues. This CDR3 reads CASRGAEQFF. The CDR3 nucleotides are TGTGCCAGTAGGGGGGCTGAGCAGTTCTTC. Supplemented by reference TRBV19 and TRBJ2-1, the full variable domain reads DGGITQSPKYLFRKEGQNVTLSCEQNLNHDAMYWYRQDPGQGLRLIYYSQIVNDFQKGDIAEGYSVSREKKESFPLTVTSAQKNPTAFYLCASRGAEQFFGPGTRLTVL.

V is TRBV5-5 and J is TRBJ1-4; tentatively, D is TRBD1 (5 bases). Trimming stripped 0 bases from V and 8 bases from J, with 11 bases between. CDR1 and CDR2 (germline): SGHKS, YYEKEE (reference sequence). The CDR3 runs to 14 residues. Here the CDR3 reads CASSLAGIGEKLFF. The DNA of the CDR3 is TGTGCCAGCAGCTTGGCAGGGATTGGAGAAAAACTGTTTTTT.

The table lists this clone with a count of one. V usage is TRBV18 and J usage is TRBJ2-1, with 10 bases fitting TRBD2. The germline CDR1 and CDR2 sequences are KGHSH and LQKENI. V lost 8 bases and J lost 8; bases outside the gene matches: 12. The CDR3 runs 15 residues. CDR3 region: CASTKPSGSRHEQFF. Here the CDR3 DNA reads TGTGCCAGCACTAAACCTAGCGGGAGTCGCCATGAGCAGTTCTTC.

This clone turned up a few times. This same CDR3 is encoded by further DNA sequences in the sample. V usage is TRBV4-2 and J usage is TRBJ2-1; D gene unclear. Between the trimmed V and J ends, which lost 0 bases and 4 bases, there was a span of 7 bases. CDR3 size: 14 residues. CDR1 is LGHNA and CDR2 is YNFKEQ in the germline V gene. CDR3 coding DNA: TGTGCCAGCAGCCAAGATCTCCTTTACAATGAGCAGTTCTTC. Translating it yields CASSQDLLYNEQFF.

The chain uses TRBV15 and TRBJ1-2, with TRBD1 matching over 10 bases. Germline V lookup: CDR1 LNHNV, CDR2 YYDKDF (reference sequence). The CDR3 runs 15 residues. The V and J ends lost 5 bases and 0 bases, in that order; junction bases with no gene match: 3. The CDR3 region has the DNA TGTGCCACCAGCTGGGACAGGGGATCTAACTATGGCTACACCTTC. This codes for CATSWDRGSNYGYTF.

The gene calls are TRBV10-2 and TRBJ2-7; D is unresolved. The length of the CDR3 is 13 residues. V lost 3 bases, J lost 5 bases, and 11 bases lay in between. Germline assignment: CDR1 WSHSY and CDR2 SAAADI. The CDR3 region is CASSDRGIHEQYF. CDR3 nucleotide sequence: TGCGCCAGCAGTGATCGTGGGATCCACGAGCAGTACTTC.

The gene calls are TRBV6-4 and TRBJ1-2, with D possibly TRBD1 on 5 matching bases. Germline lookup yields CDR1 MRHNA and CDR2 SNTAGT. The length of the CDR3 is 15 residues. V was trimmed by 1 base and J by 0 bases, leaving 9 bases between them. The CDR3 is CASSDLATANYGYTF. CDR3 in DNA: TGTGCCAGCAGTGACTTGGCGACAGCTAACTATGGCTACACCTTC.

V gene TRBV7-2 combines with J gene TRBJ2-1; TRBD1 might be the D (6 bases). V lost 3 bases, J lost 16 bases, and 16 bases lay in between. The CDR3 has 12 amino acids. Germline V gene lookup returns CDR1 SGHTA and CDR2 FQGNSA. CDR3 sequence reads: CASSFDRDKGFF. The CDR3 DNA reads TGTGCCAGCAGCTTTGATAGGGACAAGGGTTTCTTC. Supplemented by reference TRBV7-2 and TRBJ2-1, the full variable domain reads GAGVSQSPSNKVTEKGKDVELRCDPISGHTALYWYRQSLGQGLEFLIYFQGNSAPDKSGLPSDRFSAERTGGSVSTLTIQRTQQEDSAVYLCASSFDRDKGFFGPGTRLTVL.

The genes are TRBV30 and TRBJ1-1; 7 bases are a match to TRBD1. The V and J ends lost 3 bases and 11 bases, in that order; junction bases with no gene match: 9. This CDR3 spans 12 amino acids. The germline CDR1 and CDR2 sequences are GTSNPN and SVGIG (reference sequence). The CDR3 DNA reads TGTGCCTGGAGCCGAACGACAGGGTTTGCTTTCTTT. Amino acids: CAWSRTTGFAFF.

The J gene is TRBJ2-7, the V gene TRBV12-5, with no clear D. Per germline, CDR1 LGHNT and CDR2 FRNRAP. The CDR3 contains 12 residues. Trimming stripped 4 bases from V and 5 bases from J, with 9 bases between. The CDR3 DNA follows: TGTGCTAGTGGTTCCCCCGGTGACGAGCAGTACTTC. Translation: CASGSPGDEQYF. The variable domain in full, completed from reference TRBV12-5 and TRBJ2-7, reads DARVTQTPRHKVTEMGQEVTMRCQPILGHNTVFWYRQTMMQGLELLAYFRNRAPLDDSGMPKDRFSAEMPDATLATLKIQPSEPRDSAVYFCASGSPGDEQYFGPGTRLTVT.

The gene calls are TRBV2 and TRBJ1-1; D is perhaps TRBD1 (5 bases). The V gene lost 10 bases and the J gene lost 2 bases, with 11 bases spanning the gap. The CDR3 sequence is 12 residues long. The V gene's germline CDR1 is SNHLY and CDR2 FYNNEI. CDR3 amino acids: CAIGTANTEAFF. CDR3 DNA sequence: TGTGCCATCGGGACCGCTAACACTGAAGCTTTCTTT.

The count of this clone is one. This sequence joins TRBV5-1 and TRBJ2-1; 11 nucleotides match TRBD1. Germline V gene lookup returns CDR1 SGHRS and CDR2 YFSETQ. This CDR3 region has 16 residues. V gave up 0 bases and J gave up 7 bases; unmatched junction bases: 6. The CDR3 DNA follows: TGCGCCAGCAGCTTGGAAGGGACAGGGGGAGGGAATGAGCAGTTCTTC. Protein product: CASSLEGTGGGNEQFF. The full variable domain, rest sourced from reference TRBV5-1 and TRBJ2-1, is KAGVTQTPRYLIKTRGQQVTLSCSPISGHRSVSWYQQTPGQGLQFLFEYFSETQRNKGNFPGRFSGRQFSNSRSEMNVSTLELGDSALYLCASSLEGTGGGNEQFFGPGTRLTVL.

J is TRBJ2-2 and V is TRBV28; TRBD1 is a possible D gene (6 bases). Trimming left V 9 bases short and J 4 bases short, with 18 bases between. CDR1 and CDR2 (germline): MDHEN, SYDVKM. This CDR3 spans 15 amino acids. The CDR3 DNA sequence: TGTGCCAGTCTATTGGGGGCCCCTAGCACCGGGGAGCTGTTTTTT. This gives the protein CASLLGAPSTGELFF.

This sequence joins TRBV5-4 and TRBJ1-2; unclear D gene. V shed 0 bases and J shed 8 bases, with 14 bases lying between them. The CDR3 has 14 amino acids. Germline V gene data show CDR1 as SGHNT and CDR2 as YYREEE (reference sequence). Here the CDR3 reads CASSLASSFPGYTF. In nucleotides, the CDR3 is TGTGCCAGCAGCTTGGCATCAAGTTTCCCCGGCTACACCTTC.

This clone was observed a few times. The chain has TRBV7-9 and TRBJ2-1; no clear D gene. The length of the CDR3 is 12 residues. The germline CDR1 and CDR2 sequences are SEHNR and FQNEAQ (reference sequence). Trimming stripped 4 bases from V and 5 bases from J, with 6 bases between. The CDR3 DNA is TGTGCCAGCAGCTCAAACCACAATGAGCAGTTCTTC. Its protein is CASSSNHNEQFF.

This clone appeared a single time. The rearrangement joins TRBV29-1 to TRBJ2-5; D may be TRBD1 (6 bases). The J call could be wrong; TRBJ2-7 is a better fit for the DNA end. CDR1 SQVTM and CDR2 ANQGSEA come from the germline V gene. This CDR3 comprises 15 residues. Written as DNA, the CDR3 is TGCAGCGTTGAAAATATTGGGACAATCAAATACGAGCAGTACTTC. It translates to CSVENIGTIKYEQYF.

The chain employs TRBV10-3 and TRBJ1-2; tentatively, D is TRBD1 (5 bases). The CDR3 loop spans 17 amino acids. CDR1 is ENHRY and CDR2 is SYGVKD in the germline V gene. Trimming shortened V by 8 bases and J by 6 bases, and 28 bases separated the two germline ends. Written as DNA, the CDR3 is TGTGCCATCGAGTCCCCCGGGGCTTCGGGGGTCGGGAATGGCTACACCTTC. This sequence encodes CAIESPGASGVGNGYTF.

The V and J genes are TRBV28 and TRBJ2-3; 8 bases agree with TRBD2. V shed 7 bases and J 1 base; nucleotides not matched to a gene: 7. This CDR3 is 15 amino acids long. Germline values: CDR1 MDHEN, CDR2 SYDVKM. CDR3 sequence: CASIAGGSRTDTQYF. CDR3 sequence (DNA): TGTGCCAGCATTGCGGGGGGAAGCCGCACAGATACGCAGTATTTT.

A few counts support this clone. This chain uses TRBV11-3 with TRBJ2-1, with 7 bases lining up with TRBD2. The germline V gene encodes CDR1 SGHNT and CDR2 YENEEA. V trimming: 4 bases; J trimming: 6 bases; junction bases outside the gene matches: 3. The CDR3 is made up of 13 amino acids. The CDR3 sequence is CASSWGGANEQFF. CDR3 DNA: TGTGCCAGCAGCTGGGGGGGAGCCAATGAGCAGTTCTTC.

The chain uses TRBV18 and TRBJ2-7; 13 bases are shared with TRBD2. Germline V lookup: CDR1 KGHSH, CDR2 LQKENI. The CDR3 length is 20 residues. V lost 3 bases to trimming and J lost 9 bases; unmatched junction nucleotides: 23. DNA for the CDR3: TGTGCCAGCTCACCCCTGCCTACTAGCGGGAGGGCCGTTGTTGAGTTCGGGCAGTACTTC. It translates to CASSPLPTSGRAVVEFGQYF. The full variable domain, completed using reference TRBV18 and TRBJ2-7, is NAGVMQNPRHLVRRRGQEARLRCSPMKGHSHVYWYRQLPEEGLKFMVYLQKENIIDESGMPKERFSAEFPKEGPSILRIQQVVRGDSAAYFCASSPLPTSGRAVVEFGQYFGPGTRLTVT.

The chain joins TRBV10-3 to TRBJ2-5; 7 bases fit TRBD2. The CDR3 is 13 amino acids. Germline-derived CDR1 and CDR2 are ENHRY and SYGVKD. J was trimmed by 5 bases and V by 7 bases; bases with no gene match: 7. The CDR3 DNA follows: TGTGCCATCATGAAGGGAGGGCTGGAGACCCAGTACTTC. This sequence encodes CAIMKGGLETQYF.

The genes are TRBV5-1 and TRBJ2-7, with 10 bases matching TRBD2. Germline CDR1 reads SGHRS; CDR2 reads YFSETQ. This CDR3 contains 16 residues. Unmatched junction bases numbered 8, after V lost 5 bases and J lost 0 bases. The CDR3 DNA reads as TGCGCCAGCAGTTCACTCACTAGCGGGGCCTCCTACGAGCAGTACTTC. Translated, it gives CASSSLTSGASYEQYF.

The CDR3 sequence: CASSFPGVRAHGYTF. For the CDR3, the DNA is TGTGCCAGCAGCTTTCCTGGGGTCCGGGCGCATGGCTACACCTTC. The J gene is TRBJ1-2, the V gene TRBV11-2; the D is unclear. V lost 3 bases and J lost 6, with 17 bases in between. CDR1 is SGHAT, CDR2 FQNNGV, per germline. The CDR3 contains 15 residues.